This TCR beta chain was identified during a study of blood T cells in healthy people across ages. Study results and caveats: There were more naive CD4+ cells and higher diversity in long-lived donors than in aged donors. Naive T cell percentage showed a strong correlation with TCR beta diversity.

There are 13 residues in the CDR3. Trimming pared 5 bases from V and 1 base from J, leaving 9 bases between. Germline V gene sequence: CDR1 SGHTA, CDR2 FQGNSA. Per sample, extraction of total RNA gave at least 6 micrograms in every case. Using a J-beta primer mix together with a sample-barcoded 5' primer, a second PCR was run for about 6 to 11 cycles. TCRdb analysed the 5' RACE reads with MiXCR anew, one entry per CDR3 protein. This table has some 760,000 distinct CDR3 sequences, 25% appearing once. Concerning this clonotype itself: Its antigen is not identified.

This sample was also put to use in a study of T cells of mothers and their children. From that study: Sample barcodes plus 2-4 random nucleotides came from the M1S primer.

This sequence was found in a boy younger than 18 in good health. The sequencing sample was made of blood. V is TRBV7-2 and J is TRBJ2-7; D unresolved. CDR3 in amino acids: CASSHALSYEQYF. The CDR3 nucleotides read TGTGCCAGCAGCCACGCGCTTTCCTACGAGCAGTACTTC.